This TCR beta chain was identified in a study of T cell responses to AZD1222 COVID-19 vaccine. Details on this clone: What it binds is unknown.

The CDR3 is 14 amino acids. Trimming at V came to 4 bases and at J to 6 bases, leaving 8 bases not matched to a gene. Germline values: CDR1 SGHAT, CDR2 FQNNGV. Points from the study as a whole: Spike was spanned by vaccine-associated CD4 TCRs, with dominance at 160-218 and 743-854. The donors showed a predominance of white British ancestry and of females, with possible underestimation of clonal diversity. Of the AZD1222 recipients, only five to seven were seropositive at baseline.

Profiling relied on immunoSEQ multiplex PCR, and the TCRdb table lists in-frame clones only, not all of them. The table records 100,000 or so clones, around 84% of them present only once. The TCR comes from an adult who received the AZD1222 COVID-19 vaccine. This chain links TRBV11-2 with TRBJ2-7; 8 bases align to TRBD1. Sequencing used peripheral blood, obtained 28 days after the second AZD1222 dose. The CDR3 DNA sequence: TGTGCCAGCAGCTCTGGACAGGGAAAGGGCGAGCAGTACTTC. Translated, it gives CASSSGQGKGEQYF.